The next 11 T cell receptor beta chains were all read from a single sample in a study of blood T cell repertoires in COVID-19. Assay used: immunoSEQ multiplex PCR; TCRdb lists only in-frame clones, some missing. The table has 91,000 or so clones, roughly 78% seen once; the top ten hold 6% to 7.5%. The sequenced sample was peripheral blood. These receptors were taken from a man aged 50 to 60 with active or convalescent COVID-19.

This rearrangement joins TRBV4-1 to TRBJ1-5, with TRBD1 matching 10 bases. J was trimmed by 1 base and V by 2 bases; bases with no gene match: 5. CDR3 size: 17 residues. Germline values: CDR1 MGHRA, CDR2 YSYEKL. The CDR3 spells CASSQNGQGGSNQPQHF. DNA of the CDR3: TGCGCCAGCAGCCAAAACGGACAGGGGGGAAGCAATCAGCCCCAGCATTTT.

This chain connects TRBV15 to TRBJ1-5; no reliable D call. Per the germline V gene, CDR1 is LNHNV and CDR2 is YYDKDF (reference sequence). The CDR3 is 14 amino acids. V was pared by 8 bases and J by 0 bases, with 11 bases between. CDR3 loop: CATGRRDSNQPQHF. The CDR3 DNA is TGTGCCACCGGGAGGAGAGATAGCAATCAGCCCCAGCATTTT. The whole variable domain, filled in from reference TRBV15 and TRBJ1-5, reads DAMVIQNPRYQVTQFGKPVTLSCSQTLNHNVMYWYQQKSSQAPKLLFHYYDKDFNNEADTPDNFQSRRPNTSFCFLDIRSPGLGDTAMYLCATGRRDSNQPQHFGDGTRLSIL.

The rearrangement joins TRBV10-2 to TRBJ2-4; unclear D gene. The V and J ends lost 5 bases and 8 bases respectively, with 13 bases between them. Germline CDR1 WSHSY, CDR2 SAAADI. This CDR3 has 13 residues. This CDR3 is CASSNLERHIQYF. The CDR3, as DNA: TGCGCCAGCAGTAACCTTGAGAGGCACATTCAGTACTTC.

The V call is TRBV2, the J call TRBJ1-4; D is possibly TRBD1 (6 bases). Trimming removed 8 bases at V and 2 bases at J, with 12 bases between. The CDR3 runs 14 residues. Germline values: CDR1 SNHLY, CDR2 FYNNEI. The CDR3 region is CASRQTGTNEKLFF. The CDR3 DNA is TGTGCCAGCCGCCAGACAGGCACTAATGAAAAACTGTTTTTT.

This clone was picked up one time. CDR3: CASSLTSAAQGATQYF. CDR3 DNA: TGCGCCAGCAGCCTCACTAGCGCGGCTCAAGGAGCTACGCAGTATTTT. The chain employs TRBV5-1 and TRBJ2-3; TRBD2 agrees at 7 bases. The ends lost 4 bases at V and 8 bases at J; junction bases unmatched: 16. The CDR3 has 16 amino acids. Germline lookup yields CDR1 SGHRS and CDR2 YFSETQ.

The J gene is TRBJ2-1, the V gene TRBV19, with 10 bases matching TRBD1. J was trimmed by 6 bases and V by 7 bases; bases with no gene match: 6. The CDR3 length is 14 residues. The germline V gene has CDR1 LNHDA and CDR2 SQIVND (reference sequence). CDR3 coding DNA: TGTGCCAGTACGACAGGGGGCTTTCGCAATGAGCAGTTCTTC. It encodes CASTTGGFRNEQFF.

This rearrangement joins TRBV30 to TRBJ1-2; D not resolved. In germline, CDR1 is GTSNPN, CDR2 SVGIG (reference sequence). The CDR3 has 13 amino acids. With 2 bases removed from V and 2 bases from J, the gap between germline ends came to 9 bases. CDR3 in amino acids: CAWSSARNYGYTF. The CDR3 DNA reads TGTGCCTGGAGTTCAGCGAGGAACTATGGCTACACCTTC. The entire variable domain, with the rest obtained from reference TRBV30 and TRBJ1-2, is as follows: SQTIHQWPATLVQPVGSPLSLECTVEGTSNPNLYWYRQAAGRGLQLLFYSVGIGQISSEVPQNLSASRPQDRQFILSSKKLLLSDSGFYLCAWSSARNYGYTFGSGTRLTVV.

This chain joins TRBV5-5 and TRBJ2-5; D might be TRBD1 (6 bases). The CDR3 sequence is 14 residues long. V lost 2 bases, J lost 2 bases, and 10 bases lay in between. Germline V gene sequence: CDR1 SGHKS, CDR2 YYEKEE (reference sequence). Written as DNA, the CDR3 is TGTGCCAGCAGCTTTTCGCAGGGGCAAGAGACCCAGTACTTC. Its protein is CASSFSQGQETQYF.

The gene calls are TRBV19 and TRBJ2-1, with TRBD1 matching 9 bases. The CDR3 spans 16 residues. CDR1 LNHDA and CDR2 SQIVND come from the germline V gene (reference sequence). Unmatched junction bases numbered 7, after V lost 5 bases and J lost 2 bases. DNA for the CDR3: TGTGCCAGTAGTTCCCGGACAGGGGTCCCCTACAATGAGCAGTTCTTC. It yields the protein CASSSRTGVPYNEQFF.

The chain combines TRBV15 with TRBJ1-1; D is unclear. Trimming removed 5 bases from V and 1 base from J, with 8 bases in between. There are 13 residues in the CDR3. Germline V lookup: CDR1 LNHNV, CDR2 YYDKDF (reference sequence). The CDR3 DNA reads TGTGCCACCAGCTTTTTCTCGAACACTGAAGCTTTCTTT. Protein sequence: CATSFFSNTEAFF.

J is TRBJ1-2 and V is TRBV19; TRBD1 might be the D (5 bases). The CDR3 runs to 14 residues. V lost 6 bases, J lost 1 base, and 12 bases lay in between. Per germline, CDR1 LNHDA and CDR2 SQIVND (reference sequence). CDR3 bases: TGTGCCAGTAGCAGGGAGGTGCTTAACTATGGCTACACCTTC. Translated: CASSREVLNYGYTF.